These T cell receptor beta chains were read from a single sample in a study of T cell responses to AZD1222 COVID-19 vaccine. Data came from immunoSEQ multiplex PCR; TCRdb stores just in-frame clones and leaves some out. The repertoire holds about 120,000 clones, with around 81% as singletons. This specimen consisted of peripheral blood, obtained on day 0 of AZD1222 vaccination. The receptors stem from an adult in good health. The CDR3 runs from the conserved cysteine through the conserved F or W. The order of the fields is clone size, D gene, V gene, J gene, CDR3 protein, CDR3 DNA. A D gene is named only where the DNA matches it firmly. Clone size appears in some rows only: once, few, many, or a class for an expanded clone.

.,TRBD1,TRBV28,TRBJ1-3,CASRTGGIQLGNTIYF,TGTGCCAGCAGGACAGGGGGCATTCAGCTTGGAAACACCATATATTTT
.,TRBD2,TRBV7-3,TRBJ2-1,CASSLGTTTEQFF,TGTGCCAGCAGCTTGGGGACTACGACTGAGCAGTTCTTC
few,TRBD2,TRBV18,TRBJ2-2,CASSPRLAGVRTGELFF,TGTGCCAGCTCACCACGGCTAGCGGGAGTCCGAACCGGGGAGCTGTTTTTT
.,.,TRBV6-1,TRBJ1-4,CASSEFREGRELFF,TGTGCCAGCAGTGAATTCAGGGAGGGAAGGGAACTGTTTTTT
.,TRBD1,TRBV7-2,TRBJ1-1,CASSSRDRRNTEAFF,TGTGCCAGCAGCTCCCGGGACAGAAGAAACACTGAAGCTTTCTTT
.,.,TRBV5-6,TRBJ1-1,CASSLERGGTEAFF,TGTGCCAGCAGCTTGGAACGAGGGGGAACTGAAGCTTTCTTT
.,TRBD1,TRBV6-5,TRBJ2-7,CATSYTAGGHEQYF,TGTGCCACCAGTTATACGGCAGGGGGCCACGAGCAGTACTTC
.,.,TRBV18,TRBJ1-1,CASSPSGLATEAFF,TGTGCCAGCTCACCCTCGGGTCTGGCCACTGAAGCTTTCTTT
.,TRBD1,TRBV5-1,TRBJ1-1,CASSRDRPNTEAFF,TGCGCCAGCAGCCGGGACAGACCGAACACTGAAGCTTTCTTT
.,TRBD2,TRBV4-1,TRBJ2-7,CASSQMWLADSYEQYF,TGCGCCAGCAGCCAAATGTGGCTAGCGGACTCCTACGAGCAGTACTTC
.,.,TRBV7-6,TRBJ1-4,CASSLLGSRGEKLFF,TGTGCCAGCAGCTTATTGGGGAGTAGAGGGGAAAAACTGTTTTTT
.,.,TRBV7-2,TRBJ2-7,CASSLGFSGAPREQYF,TGTGCCAGCAGCTTAGGCTTCTCGGGGGCCCCAAGGGAGCAGTACTTC
.,TRBD1,TRBV7-8,TRBJ2-3,CASSLRGQRSTDTQYF,TGTGCCAGCAGCTTAAGGGGACAGCGGAGCACAGATACGCAGTATTTT
.,.,TRBV7-9,TRBJ1-2,CASLGGSAYGYTF,TGTGCCAGCTTGGGTGGGTCCGCCTATGGCTACACCTTC
few,.,TRBV7-3,TRBJ2-3,CASSLEASDTQYF,TGTGCCAGCAGCTTAGAGGCCTCGGATACGCAGTATTTT
.,.,TRBV27,TRBJ2-1,CASSRVSSYNEQFF,TGTGCCAGCAGTCGAGTGAGCTCCTACAATGAGCAGTTCTTC
.,TRBD2,TRBV7-9,TRBJ2-3,CASSLVGSGSPPDTQYF,TGTGCCAGCAGCTTAGTGGGTAGCGGGAGTCCCCCAGATACGCAGTATTTT
.,.,TRBV2,TRBJ2-3,CATSGRDITDTQYF,TGTGCCACCTCCGGTCGGGACATCACAGATACGCAGTATTTT
.,.,TRBV28,TRBJ1-1,CASQGAHRSGTEAFF,TGTGCCAGCCAAGGAGCCCACAGATCAGGCACTGAAGCTTTCTTT
.,TRBD1,TRBV19,TRBJ1-4,CASSPGTGLANEKLFF,TGTGCCAGTAGCCCCGGGACAGGGCTGGCTAATGAAAAACTGTTTTTT
.,.,TRBV18,TRBJ2-1,CASSPPQGPTVGEQFF,TGTGCCAGCTCACCGCCACAGGGACCCACAGTCGGGGAGCAGTTCTTC
.,.,TRBV5-4,TRBJ2-5,CASSPWVGGQETQYF,TGTGCCAGCAGCCCCTGGGTTGGGGGACAAGAGACCCAGTACTTC
.,TRBD1,TRBV18,TRBJ1-5,CASSPGQSSDQPQHF,TGTGCCAGCTCTCCGGGACAGAGTTCCGATCAGCCCCAGCATTTT
.,.,TRBV7-2,TRBJ2-1,CASSSRVHNEQFF,TGTGCCAGCAGCTCCCGAGTCCACAATGAGCAGTTCTTC
.,.,TRBV5-6,TRBJ1-5,CASSLSGRRLDQPQHF,TGTGCCAGCAGCTTGTCAGGCAGGAGGTTAGATCAGCCCCAGCATTTT
.,.,TRBV28,TRBJ1-2,CAIPRQGANYGYTF,TGTGCCATTCCCAGGCAGGGAGCAAACTATGGCTACACCTTC
.,TRBD2,TRBV4-1,TRBJ2-3,CASSHPTSSTDTQYF,TGCGCCAGCAGCCATCCGACTAGCTCAACAGATACGCAGTATTTT
.,.,TRBV5-8,TRBJ2-4,CASSFDTSLAKNIQYF,TGTGCCAGCAGCTTCGACACTTCCTTAGCCAAAAACATTCAGTACTTC
.,TRBD1,TRBV19,TRBJ2-7,CASSRAGGTYEQYF,TGTGCCAGTAGTAGGGCAGGGGGCACGTACGAGCAGTACTTC
.,TRBD2,TRBV4-1,TRBJ2-2,CASSPRLAGDYTGELFF,TGCGCCAGCAGCCCGCGACTAGCGGGAGATTACACCGGGGAGCTGTTTTTT
.,.,TRBV6-5,TRBJ1-2,CASSYTPPGVYGYTF,TGTGCCAGCAGTTATACCCCCCCAGGGGTCTATGGCTACACCTTC
few,.,TRBV9,TRBJ1-1,CASSVDLATEAFF,TGTGCCAGCAGCGTAGATCTTGCCACTGAAGCTTTCTTT
.,TRBD1,TRBV6-5,TRBJ2-7,CASSRGPFYEQYF,TGTGCCAGCAGCAGGGGGCCCTTCTACGAGCAGTACTTC
.,TRBD2,TRBV4-3,TRBJ2-1,CASSQEPREVYNEQFF,TGCGCCAGCAGCCAAGAACCGCGGGAGGTTTACAATGAGCAGTTCTTC
once,.,TRBV27,TRBJ2-5,CASSPRRAAQETQYF,TGTGCCAGCAGCCCCCGAAGGGCGGCCCAAGAGACCCAGTACTTC
.,TRBD1,TRBV24-1,TRBJ2-7,CATSDPTGEKIGEQYF,TGTGCCACCAGTGATCCGACAGGGGAGAAGATCGGCGAGCAGTACTTC
once,TRBD1,TRBV7-9,TRBJ1-4,CASSLAETGLEKLFF,TGTGCCAGCAGCTTAGCGGAGACAGGGTTGGAAAAACTGTTTTTT
.,.,TRBV27,TRBJ2-1,CASSLYGRSYNEQFF,TGTGCCAGCAGTTTATACGGGAGATCCTACAATGAGCAGTTCTTC
.,.,TRBV6-2/TRBV6-3,TRBJ2-3,CASSQGLNPSTDTQYF,TGTGCCAGCAGTCAGGGCCTAAACCCAAGCACAGATACGCAGTATTTT
.,.,TRBV7-3,TRBJ2-1,CASSFGRVSDEQFF,TGTGCCAGCAGCTTCGGCCGGGTCTCGGATGAGCAGTTCTTC
.,.,TRBV6-1,TRBJ1-2,CASSESQVYNGYTF,TGTGCCAGCAGTGAAAGTCAGGTATACAACGGCTACACCTTC
once,TRBD1,TRBV7-2,TRBJ2-1,CASSYNRGNGNEQFF,TGTGCCAGCAGCTACAACAGGGGAAATGGAAATGAGCAGTTCTTC
once,TRBD2,TRBV29-1,TRBJ2-7,CSVRGVGEQYF,TGCAGCGTGCGGGGGGTTGGCGAGCAGTACTTC
.,TRBD2,TRBV28,TRBJ2-7,CASSLYPGLSIYEQYF,TGTGCCAGCAGTTTATACCCGGGACTATCAATTTACGAGCAGTACTTC
few,.,TRBV9,TRBJ2-1,CASSVGTRFNEQFF,TGTGCCAGCAGCGTCGGGACTCGCTTCAATGAGCAGTTCTTC
.,.,TRBV9,TRBJ2-2,CASSSPSGGLGGELFF,TGTGCCAGCAGCTCCCCGTCCGGGGGGCTTGGCGGGGAGCTGTTTTTT
few,.,TRBV4-3,TRBJ1-1,CASSQLLNTEAFF,TGCGCCAGCAGCCAATTACTAAACACTGAAGCTTTCTTT
.,.,TRBV7-3,TRBJ2-6,CASSLSTGWANVLTF,TGTGCCAGCAGCTTGTCGACAGGATGGGCCAACGTCCTGACTTTC
.,.,TRBV7-8,TRBJ1-1,CASSPVRAGNTEAFF,TGTGCCAGCAGCCCGGTCCGGGCAGGGAACACTGAAGCTTTCTTT
.,.,TRBV10-2,TRBJ1-5,CASSYGQRNQPQHF,TGCGCCAGCAGTTACGGCCAACGCAATCAGCCCCAGCATTTT
once,.,TRBV7-8,TRBJ1-1,CASSYRRGNTEAFF,TGTGCCAGCAGCTACAGAAGGGGGAACACTGAAGCTTTCTTT